Following are 12 T cell receptor beta chains from one sample sequenced in a study of blood T cell repertoires in COVID-19. Using immunoSEQ multiplex PCR, the repertoire was profiled, and TCRdb retains in-frame clones only, with some absent. The table lists roughly 180,000 clones, roughly 84% of them singletons. Material for sequencing was PBMCs or T cells enriched from blood (not recorded which). The receptors here all came from a man in his 60s who had recovered from COVID-19.

This clone was picked up a small number of times. The chain carries TRBV30 and TRBJ1-1, with a possible D match to TRBD1 (5 bases). CDR1 is GTSNPN and CDR2 is SVGIG in the germline V gene (reference sequence). The germline V and J ends were trimmed by 4 bases and 3 bases, with 15 bases remaining between them. This CDR3 comprises 14 residues. CDR3 DNA sequence: TGTGCCTGGAATAGGAAGGGGTTGGACACTGAAGCTTTCTTT. Its translation: CAWNRKGLDTEAFF.

The CDR3 protein is CASSMGYGRALPGTDTQYF. The CDR3 DNA reads TGTGCCAGCAGCATGGGGTACGGGAGGGCCCTCCCCGGCACAGATACGCAGTATTTT. V and J are TRBV3-1 (or the pseudogene TRBV3-2) and TRBJ2-3; TRBD2 agrees at 8 bases. Germline V gives CDR1 LGHDT, CDR2 YNNKEL (reference sequence). The CDR3 consists of 19 residues. V dropped 5 bases and J dropped 1; count of bases not matched to a gene: 17.

This clone was counted a single time. The chain links TRBV6-4 to TRBJ2-1, with 11 bases that match TRBD2. Germline V gene lookup returns CDR1 MRHNA and CDR2 SNTAGT. The J segment lost 4 bases and the V segment lost 6 bases, leaving 5 bases of the junction unmatched. The length of the CDR3 is 15 residues. Here the CDR3 DNA reads TGTGCCAGCAGGCGACTAGCGGGACTGTACAATGAGCAGTTCTTC. It codes for CASRRLAGLYNEQFF.

This clone was counted a few times. The chain links TRBV7-3 to TRBJ2-2; 7 bases map to TRBD1. CDR3 length: 15 residues. Germline V gives CDR1 SGHTA, CDR2 FQGTGA. J was trimmed by 6 bases and V by 5 bases; bases with no gene match: 9. The CDR3 is CASSRTGGQAGELFF. DNA of the CDR3: TGTGCCAGCAGCCGGACAGGCGGTCAGGCCGGGGAGCTGTTTTTT.

This chain joins TRBV28 and TRBJ2-5; D gene unclear. With 2 bases removed from V and 5 bases from J, the gap between germline ends came to 21 bases. This CDR3 has 17 residues. CDR1 is MDHEN and CDR2 is SYDVKM in the germline V gene. This CDR3 is CASSLLRQALSGETQYF. DNA of the CDR3: TGTGCCAGCAGTTTACTACGGCAGGCACTCAGTGGGGAGACCCAGTACTTC.

Details on this clone: Because the CDR3's place on the DNA is in doubt, the DNA is left out and the CDR3 is given as listed by TCRdb. V and J are TRBV21-1 and TRBJ1-5. TRBV21-1 constitutes a pseudogene. From its first to its last residue, the CDR3 has 15 amino acids. The CDR3 protein is CASSKWGEGNQPQHF.

The V and J genes are TRBV19 and TRBJ1-1, with D tentatively TRBD1 (6 bases). CDR1 is LNHDA, CDR2 SQIVND, per germline (reference sequence). The CDR3 sequence is 12 residues long. V was clipped by 6 bases and J by 11 bases, with 16 bases between them. The CDR3 DNA follows: TGTGCCAGTAGCCAATGGGGACACGGGGCTTTCTTT. Protein: CASSQWGHGAFF. The variable domain in full, completed from reference TRBV19 and TRBJ1-1, reads DGGITQSPKYLFRKEGQNVTLSCEQNLNHDAMYWYRQDPGQGLRLIYYSQIVNDFQKGDIAEGYSVSREKKESFPLTVTSAQKNPTAFYLCASSQWGHGAFFGQGTRLTVV.

The chain employs TRBV7-2 and TRBJ2-5, with D tentatively TRBD2 (6 bases). V shed 0 bases and J shed 2 bases, with 10 bases lying between them. The germline V gene encodes CDR1 SGHTA and CDR2 FQGNSA. CDR3 length: 15 amino acids. In nucleotides, the CDR3 is TGTGCCAGCAGCTTAGCGGCGGCGGGACAAGAGACCCAGTACTTC. Translating it yields CASSLAAAGQETQYF.

The chain employs TRBV5-6 and TRBJ1-5; D perhaps matches TRBD1 (5 bases). Germline V CDR1 and CDR2: SGHDT, YYEEEE. The length of the CDR3 is 14 residues. Trimming removed 4 bases from V and 3 bases from J, with 11 bases in between. The CDR3: CASSKQVNNQPQHF. The CDR3 coding sequence is TGTGCCAGCAGCAAACAGGTAAACAATCAGCCCCAGCATTTT.

The rearrangement uses TRBV7-2 and TRBJ2-3; a weak D match, TRBD2 (6 bases). The CDR3 runs 15 residues. The germline gives CDR1 SGHTA, CDR2 FQGNSA. Trimming left V 0 bases short and J 3 bases short, with 10 bases between. The CDR3 DNA reads TGTGCCAGCAGCTTAGCTTGGGGGAGGACAGATACGCAGTATTTT. Amino acid sequence: CASSLAWGRTDTQYF.

The chain combines TRBV5-5 with TRBJ1-3, with 12 bases fitting TRBD1. CDR3 length: 16 amino acids. The J segment lost 2 bases and the V segment lost 4 bases, leaving 4 bases of the junction unmatched. Looked up from germline, CDR1 is SGHKS and CDR2 is YYEKEE (reference sequence). The CDR3 DNA reads TGTGCCAGCAGCCCGGGGACAGGGGGCACTGGAAACACCATATATTTT. Translated, it gives CASSPGTGGTGNTIYF. Using reference TRBV5-5 and TRBJ1-3 for the parts outside the CDR3, the full variable domain is DAGVTQSPTHLIKTRGQQVTLRCSPISGHKSVSWYQQVLGQGPQFIFQYYEKEERGRGNFPDRFSARQFPNYSSELNVNALLLGDSALYLCASSPGTGGTGNTIYFGEGSWLTVV.

V usage is TRBV5-1 and J usage is TRBJ1-2; D not certain. CDR1 is SGHRS and CDR2 is YFSETQ in the germline V gene. The CDR3 is 13 residues long. V shed 6 bases and J shed 6 bases, with 15 bases lying between them. CDR3 sequence: CASKVGLHDGYTF. CDR3 coding DNA: TGCGCCAGCAAAGTTGGGCTCCATGATGGCTACACCTTC. The variable domain in full, with the rest retrieved from reference TRBV5-1 and TRBJ1-2, is KAGVTQTPRYLIKTRGQQVTLSCSPISGHRSVSWYQQTPGQGLQFLFEYFSETQRNKGNFPGRFSGRQFSNSRSEMNVSTLELGDSALYLCASKVGLHDGYTFGSGTRLTVV.